This is a list of T cell receptor beta chains from one sample in a study of blood T cell repertoires in COVID-19. Generated by immunoSEQ multiplex PCR, the TCRdb table keeps only in-frame clones and is missing some. The sample carries hundreds of thousands of clones, 80% to 90% recorded once. Sequenced sample: PBMCs or T cells enriched from blood (not recorded which). These receptors all stem from a woman under 30 who had recovered from COVID-19. CDR3s include the opening cysteine and the closing phenylalanine or tryptophan. A D gene is named only where the DNA matches it firmly. Some rows mark clone size as missing; the rest say once, few, many or name a class of expanded clone.

>-|TRBJ1-2|14|TRBV27|-
TGTGCCAGCAGTTTAAAAGGTAGGGGCAGTGGCTACACCTTC
CASSLKGRGSGYTF
>-|TRBJ1-6|16|TRBV6-1|-
TGTGCCAGCAGTGAAGACCCGGCAGGGGTGGAATCACCCCTCCACTTT
CASSEDPAGVESPLHF
>-|TRBJ1-1|13|TRBV18|-
TGTGCCACCTGCAGACGTGGAGGAACTGAAGCTTTCTTT
CATCRRGGTEAFF
>-|TRBJ1-5|15|TRBV19|-
TGTGCCAGTACCTTATCGGGGTTCAGAAGCCAGCCCCAGCATTTT
CASTLSGFRSQPQHF
>-|TRBJ2-1|17|TRBV7-9|-
TGTGCCAGCAGCTTAAGGCCCCCGGGACATCTCAACAATGAGCAGTTCTTC
CASSLRPPGHLNNEQFF
>-|TRBJ2-7|15|TRBV7-9|TRBD1
TGTGCCAGCAGCCTCGGGACAGGGGAAACCTACGAGCAGTACTTC
CASSLGTGETYEQYF
>-|TRBJ2-7|16|TRBV2|TRBD2
TGTGCCAGCCCTACCAAGACTAGCGGGGGAGACTACGAGCAGTACTTC
CASPTKTSGGDYEQYF
>-|TRBJ2-1|13|TRBV2|TRBD2
TGTGCCAGCAAGACTAGCGGCTACAATGAGCAGTTCTTC
CASKTSGYNEQFF
>-|TRBJ1-2|15|TRBV2|TRBD1
TGTGCCAGCAGGGGGGACAGGATGCATTCCTATGGCTACACCTTC
CASRGDRMHSYGYTF
>-|TRBJ2-2|17|TRBV19|-
TGTGCCAGTAGCCACCCCTGGGTAGGAGTGAGGGCCGGGGAGCTGTTTTTT
CASSHPWVGVRAGELFF
>-|TRBJ2-3|12|TRBV5-5|-
TGTGCCAGCAGCGCGGTGACCGGTTCCCAGTATTTT
CASSAVTGSQYF
>-|TRBJ1-5|13|TRBV28|-
TGTGCCAGCAGTTTGGTACACAATCAGCCCCAGCATTTT
CASSLVHNQPQHF
>-|TRBJ1-2|13|TRBV3-1/TRBV3-2|-
TGTGCCAGCAGCCTCAACTCCCGCTATGGCTACACCTTC
CASSLNSRYGYTF
>-|TRBJ1-5|13|TRBV25-1|-
TGTGCCAGCAGTCTTACGACTGATCAGCCCCAGCATTTT
CASSLTTDQPQHF
>-|TRBJ2-1|15|TRBV6-6|TRBD2
TGTGCCAGCAGTTCCCGACCCGGGGGGAACAATGAGCAGTTCTTC
CASSSRPGGNNEQFF
>-|TRBJ2-5|14|TRBV5-1|TRBD2
TGCGCCAGCAGGGACGGGCGGGGGAGTGAGACCCAGTACTTC
CASRDGRGSETQYF
>-|TRBJ1-6|14|TRBV11-2|-
TGTGCCAGCAGCTCTTGGCAGGGAGGGTCACCCCTCCACTTT
CASSSWQGGSPLHF
>-|TRBJ1-5|16|TRBV7-9|TRBD1
TGTGCCAGCAGCTTAGCGGGGACAGGGGGCGGTCAGCCCCAGCATTTT
CASSLAGTGGGQPQHF
>-|TRBJ2-6|18|TRBV5-1|-
TGCGCCAGCAGCTTCCCTCGACAGGCTCACTCTGGGGCCAACGTCCTGACTTTC
CASSFPRQAHSGANVLTF
>-|TRBJ2-7|15|TRBV5-1|-
TGCGCCAGCAGCACGGAGGGAGGGGGGCGGTACGAGCAGTACTTC
CASSTEGGGRYEQYF
>-|TRBJ2-1|14|TRBV2|TRBD1
TGTGCCAGCAGTGAGTTCCAGGGGGTTTATGAGCAGTTCTTC
CASSEFQGVYEQFF
>-|TRBJ1-4|15|TRBV7-9|-
TGTGCCAGCAGCTTAGAAGACAGTAGTCCCGAAAAACTGTTTTTT
CASSLEDSSPEKLFF
>-|TRBJ1-1|16|TRBV13|TRBD1
TGTGCCAGCAGCCTAACGGGACAGGGGGCCGACACTGAAGCTTTCTTT
CASSLTGQGADTEAFF
>few|TRBJ1-2|13|TRBV5-4|-
TGTGCCAGCAGTTCCAACGGGGGGCTAGGCTACACCTTC
CASSSNGGLGYTF
>-|TRBJ1-2|14|TRBV2|-
TGTGCCAGCAGTGAACAGGGGCCAAACTATGGCTACACCTTC
CASSEQGPNYGYTF
>-|TRBJ2-3|21|TRBV1|-
TGCACCAGCAGCCAAGATATTGTAGCGGATAGCGGGGGGGCGGGCACAGATACGCAGTATTTT
CTSSQDIVADSGGAGTDTQYF
>-|TRBJ2-7|11|TRBV29-1|-
TGCAGCGTTGTACATTCTTACGAGCAGTACTTC
CSVVHSYEQYF
>-|TRBJ2-7|14|TRBV11-2|-
TGTGCCAGCAGCCTCGGGGACATAACCATTGAGCAGTACTTC
CASSLGDITIEQYF
>-|TRBJ2-2|18|TRBV19|TRBD2
TGTGCCAGTAGTATTTACCCCGGACTAGCGGGGAGCACCGGGGAGCTGTTTTTT
CASSIYPGLAGSTGELFF